This T cell receptor (beta chain) was documented in a study of blood T cell repertoires in COVID-19. As processed by the authors: Estimated nucleated cell counts came from reference gene primer amplification. Clones were sequenced by immunoSEQ multiplex PCR, and TCRdb holds only the in-frame ones, with some missing. V, J and clone size reflect that table, while D and trimming were determined from the DNA. There are 250,000 or so clones in the sample; 75% to 90% occur only once, and 2.7% lies in the top ten. The sequencing sample was made of peripheral blood. This TCR was sampled from a man under 40 with COVID-19, enrolled during active disease.

The CDR3 loop reads CASSQYGTSSGNTIYF. Here the CDR3 DNA reads TGCGCCAGCAGCCAATACGGGACAAGCTCTGGAAACACCATATATTTT. The chain is built from TRBV5-1 and TRBJ1-3; D might be TRBD1 (6 bases). Germline CDR1 and CDR2: SGHRS and YFSETQ. The CDR3 runs to 16 residues. V shed 4 bases and J shed 0 bases, with 14 bases lying between them.